Listed below are T cell receptor beta chains from one sample, sequenced in a study of CD8 T cells in Susac syndrome. A single record per CDR3 protein comes from TCRdb applying MiXCR to the immunoSEQ multiplex PCR reads. The sample includes about 210,000 distinct CDR3 sequences, roughly 94% seen only once; the top ten take about 0.095%. Sequencing input: CD4+ T cells from PBMCs. The receptor source for this set is a human donor in good health. The CDR3 runs from the conserved cysteine through the conserved F or W. The D gene is left open where the match is weak. The size field is filled for only some rows; it gives once, few, many or a size class.

TRBV7-9	NA	TRBJ2-6	NA	CASSLSADLANVLTF	TGTGCCAGCAGCTTATCGGCTGACCTGGCCAACGTCCTGACTTTC
TRBV11-2	NA	TRBJ1-5	NA	CASSLAGSQPQHF	TGTGCCAGCAGCTTAGCAGGGAGTCAGCCCCAGCATTTT
TRBV20-1	NA	TRBJ1-5	NA	CSARDRGESQPQHF	TGCAGTGCTAGAGATCGGGGGGAGAGTCAGCCCCAGCATTTT
TRBV5-1	NA	TRBJ2-7	TRBD1	CASSLTGGGHEQYF	TGCGCCAGCAGCCTCACAGGGGGCGGCCACGAGCAGTACTTC
TRBV2	NA	TRBJ2-5	NA	CASSSGQETQYF	TGTGCCAGTAGTAGCGGCCAAGAGACCCAGTACTTC
TRBV27	once	TRBJ2-1	TRBD1	CASSPYRGRVYNEQFF	TGTGCCAGCAGTCCCTATAGGGGGCGGGTATACAATGAGCAGTTCTTC
TRBV29-1	once	TRBJ1-4	NA	CSVDRQATNEKLFF	TGCAGCGTTGATAGGCAAGCAACTAATGAAAAACTGTTTTTT
TRBV5-1	NA	TRBJ2-3	NA	CASSPGTPQDTQYF	TGCGCCAGCAGCCCTGGGACACCACAAGATACGCAGTATTTT
TRBV30	NA	TRBJ1-2	NA	CAWSWANHGYTF	TGTGCCTGGAGTTGGGCTAACCATGGCTACACCTTC
TRBV7-9	NA	TRBJ1-5	TRBD1	CASSWGQYSNQPQHF	TGTGCCAGCAGCTGGGGACAGTATAGCAATCAGCCCCAGCATTTT
TRBV3-1	once	TRBJ1-2	NA	CASSQDPDYGYTF	TGTGCCAGCAGCCAAGATCCAGACTATGGCTACACCTTC
TRBV20-1	NA	TRBJ2-1	TRBD2	CSATTSGRGNEQFF	TGCAGTGCTACCACTAGCGGGAGGGGTAATGAGCAGTTCTTC
TRBV5-1	NA	TRBJ2-3	TRBD2	CASSLTSGAVDTQYF	TGCGCCAGCAGCTTGACTAGCGGGGCGGTAGATACGCAGTATTTT
TRBV29-1	NA	TRBJ2-4	NA	CSVLTSAKNIQYF	TGCAGCGTTTTAACCTCAGCCAAAAACATTCAGTACTTC
TRBV24-1	NA	TRBJ2-1	NA	CATSDLGGQYNEQFF	TGTGCCACCAGTGATTTGGGGGGCCAATACAATGAGCAGTTCTTC
TRBV29-1	NA	TRBJ2-5	NA	CSGDLTEETQYF	TGCAGCGGTGACCTTACCGAAGAGACCCAGTACTTC
TRBV29-1	NA	TRBJ1-5	TRBD1	CSVASGTGGQPQHF	TGCAGCGTTGCGAGTGGGACAGGGGGCCAGCCCCAGCATTTT
TRBV29-1	once	TRBJ2-7	TRBD1	CSVQGQGPLHPYEQYF	TGCAGCGTCCAGGGACAGGGGCCTCTCCATCCCTACGAGCAGTACTTC
TRBV20-1	NA	TRBJ1-4	NA	CSATEPVNEKLFF	TGCAGTGCTACCGAACCCGTTAATGAAAAACTGTTTTTT
TRBV29-1	NA	TRBJ2-3	NA	CSVAGAGDVAQYF	TGCAGCGTTGCGGGCGCAGGGGATGTTGCGCAGTATTTT
TRBV27	NA	TRBJ1-2	TRBD1	CASSSARDRGEGIYGYTF	TGTGCCAGCAGTTCAGCCCGGGACAGGGGAGAAGGAATCTATGGCTACACCTTC
TRBV20-1	NA	TRBJ2-3	NA	CSALLKDTQYF	TGCAGTGCTCTCCTGAAAGATACGCAGTATTTT
TRBV29-1	NA	TRBJ2-7	NA	CSVAGTGAYEQYF	TGCAGCGTCGCCGGGACGGGCGCCTACGAGCAGTACTTC
TRBV18	NA	TRBJ1-6	NA	CASSPPSGGRLSPLHF	TGTGCCAGCTCACCACCGTCAGGAGGGAGGTTATCACCCCTCCACTTT
TRBV20-1	NA	TRBJ2-1	NA	CSATGPTPYNEQFF	TGCAGTGCAACCGGACCAACTCCCTACAATGAGCAGTTCTTC
TRBV14	NA	TRBJ1-1	NA	CASSQEQTTEAFF	TGTGCCAGCAGCCAAGAACAGACCACTGAAGCTTTCTTT
TRBV24-1	NA	TRBJ2-7	NA	CATSLVIPEQYF	TGTGCCACCAGCCTTGTTATTCCCGAGCAGTACTTC
TRBV5-6	NA	TRBJ2-3	TRBD1	CASSWGGQGEEDTQYF	TGTGCCAGCAGCTGGGGCGGACAGGGGGAAGAAGATACGCAGTATTTT
TRBV3-1	NA	TRBJ2-5	NA	CASSQLAQETQYF	TGTGCCAGCAGCCAACTAGCCCAAGAGACCCAGTACTTC
TRBV3-1	once	TRBJ1-1	NA	CASSHQGSTEAFF	TGTGCCAGCAGCCACCAGGGCTCGACTGAAGCTTTCTTT
TRBV9	NA	TRBJ2-5	NA	CASSVGGNQETQYF	TGTGCCAGCAGCGTGGGGGGCAACCAAGAGACCCAGTACTTC
TRBV27	NA	TRBJ1-1	TRBD1	CASSGDRGRVTEAFF	TGTGCCAGCAGTGGGGACAGGGGGCGGGTCACTGAAGCTTTCTTT
TRBV20-1	NA	TRBJ2-1	NA	CSASDKIGNEQFF	TGCAGTGCTTCCGACAAGATAGGGAATGAGCAGTTCTTC
TRBV20-1	NA	TRBJ2-1	NA	CSAQRAGSSYNEQFF	TGCAGTGCTCAGCGGGCTGGGAGCTCCTACAATGAGCAGTTCTTC
TRBV7-2	few	TRBJ2-7	NA	CASSLAAYEQYF	TGTGCCAGCAGTTTAGCCGCCTACGAGCAGTACTTC
TRBV7-9	NA	TRBJ2-2	TRBD2	CASRLAGGPGELFF	TGTGCCAGCCGACTCGCGGGGGGCCCCGGGGAGCTGTTTTTT
TRBV29-1	NA	TRBJ1-2	NA	CSVVREGYTF	TGCAGCGTTGTTCGGGAAGGCTACACCTTC
TRBV24-1	NA	TRBJ2-5	NA	CATSRQFQETQYF	TGTGCCACCAGTAGACAGTTCCAAGAGACCCAGTACTTC
TRBV4-3	NA	TRBJ2-2	NA	CASSQAPGRELFF	TGCGCCAGCAGCCAAGCGCCAGGGCGGGAGCTGTTTTTT
TRBV9	NA	TRBJ2-1	TRBD1	CASSVAGGSGNEQFF	TGTGCCAGCAGCGTGGCAGGGGGCTCCGGCAATGAGCAGTTCTTC
TRBV4-3	NA	TRBJ2-1	TRBD2	CASSQDGETSGYNEQFF	TGCGCCAGCAGCCAAGATGGGGAGACTAGCGGCTACAATGAGCAGTTCTTC
TRBV4-3	NA	TRBJ2-3	NA	CASNQTRYTQYF	TGCGCCAGCAACCAAACCCGATATACGCAGTATTTT
TRBV12-3/TRBV12-4	NA	TRBJ2-6	NA	CASRLSGANVLTF	TGTGCCAGCCGACTCTCTGGGGCCAACGTCCTGACTTTC
TRBV27	NA	TRBJ2-7	TRBD1	CASSAVTGQGRQQYF	TGTGCCAGCAGTGCCGTAACGGGACAGGGTAGACAGCAGTACTTC
TRBV20-1	NA	TRBJ2-5	NA	CSVETRQETQYF	TGCAGTGTGGAAACTAGACAAGAGACCCAGTACTTC
TRBV16	NA	TRBJ1-1	NA	CASSERPEAFF	TGTGCCAGCAGCGAAAGGCCGGAGGCTTTCTTT
TRBV9	NA	TRBJ2-6	NA	CASSGTVGSGANVLTF	TGTGCCAGCAGCGGGACAGTAGGTTCCGGGGCCAACGTCCTGACTTTC